Presented here are 4 T cell receptor beta chains from one specimen sequenced in a study of blood T cells in healthy people across ages. A second PCR, run for about 7 to 11 cycles, used a sample-barcoded 5' primer plus a J-beta primer mix. TCRdb reanalysed the 5' RACE reads using MiXCR and keeps one entry per CDR3 protein. Of 650,000 to 1,000,000 distinct CDR3 sequences in the sample, about 46% were seen once. Specimen: blood. The source of these receptors is a man older than 75 in good health.

Ten or more counts support this clonotype. This chain uses TRBV5-1 with TRBJ2-1, with 15 bases lining up with TRBD2. CDR1 and CDR2 from the germline V gene are SGHRS and YFSETQ. This CDR3 comprises 16 residues. With V trimmed by 7 bases and J by 4 bases, 6 bases remained unmatched. The CDR3 DNA follows: TGCGCCAGCGGTGAGGGACTAGCGGGAGGTTACAATGAGCAGTTCTTC. This gives the protein CASGEGLAGGYNEQFF.

This rearrangement joins TRBV9 to TRBJ2-4; possibly TRBD2 for D (6 bases). Germline V gene lookup returns CDR1 SGDLS and CDR2 YYNGEE. The V end was cut by 2 bases, the J end by 13 bases, with 22 bases between. The CDR3 runs 15 residues. The DNA of the CDR3 is TGTGCCAGCAGCGTGGGACTGGCGGCCCCACTTGAGCAGTACTTC. It yields the protein CASSVGLAAPLEQYF.

This rearrangement joins TRBV18 to TRBJ2-3; tentative D call: TRBD2 (5 bases). Germline V gene lookup returns CDR1 KGHSH and CDR2 LQKENI. The CDR3 has 13 amino acids. V lost 4 bases and J 3 bases, leaving 8 bases between the germline ends. The CDR3 is CASSQRETDTQYF. DNA for the CDR3: TGTGCCAGCTCACAACGGGAAACAGATACGCAGTATTTT.

This rearrangement joins TRBV20-1 to TRBJ1-6; TRBD1 aligns across 10 bases. V gave up 8 bases and J gave up 9 bases; unmatched junction bases: 7. The CDR3 has 13 residues. Germline CDR1 is DFQATT and CDR2 is SNEGSKA (reference sequence). The CDR3 bases are TGCAGTACGCGACAGGGGGCGCTTTCACCCCTCCACTTT. Translated: CSTRQGALSPLHF.